This is a list of T cell receptor beta chains from one sample in a study of cytomegalovirus exposure and HLA in healthy donors. Data came from immunoSEQ multiplex PCR; TCRdb stores just in-frame clones and leaves some out. The sample table includes 25,000 to 30,000 clones. Sequencing input: PBMCs. The receptors originated from a man in his thirties or forties in good health and CMV-seronegative. CDR3s include the opening cysteine and the closing phenylalanine or tryptophan. A D gene is named only where the DNA matches it firmly.

j_gene: TRBJ1-4; v_gene: TRBV5-1; d_gene: TRBD1; CDR3nt: TGCGCCAGCAGCTTGGGACAGGGGAATGAAAAACTGTTTTTT; CDR3aa: CASSLGQGNEKLFF
j_gene: TRBJ1-2; v_gene: TRBV7-8; d_gene: .; CDR3nt: TGTGCCAGCAGCTTAGATTTAGGGAGTGGCTACACCTTC; CDR3aa: CASSLDLGSGYTF
j_gene: TRBJ2-1; v_gene: TRBV30; d_gene: .; CDR3nt: TGTGCCTGGAGTGCCAGGGGTTTTCTCGTCGTTCGGTGGACCGAAGAATACAATGAGCAGTTCTTC; CDR3aa: CAWSARGFLVVRWTEEYNEQFF
j_gene: TRBJ2-2; v_gene: TRBV13; d_gene: .; CDR3nt: TGTGCCAGCAGCTTAGAGGGCAGGGGTGAGAACACCGGGGAGCTGTTTTTT; CDR3aa: CASSLEGRGENTGELFF
j_gene: TRBJ1-1; v_gene: TRBV6-5; d_gene: .; CDR3nt: TGTGCCAGCAGTTACCAACCGGGACAATCGGCTGAAGCTTTCTTT; CDR3aa: CASSYQPGQSAEAFF
j_gene: TRBJ1-1; v_gene: TRBV30; d_gene: .; CDR3nt: TGTGCCTTGGGGAGGGGATTGAACACTGAAGCTTTCTTT; CDR3aa: CALGRGLNTEAFF
j_gene: TRBJ1-1; v_gene: TRBV25-1; d_gene: .; CDR3nt: TGTGCCAGCACCAAGGCAGGGGCGGATGGTGAAGCTTTCTTT; CDR3aa: CASTKAGADGEAFF
j_gene: TRBJ1-2; v_gene: TRBV5-1; d_gene: .; CDR3nt: TGCGCCAGCAGCTTACAGGGATTTGACTATGGCTACACCTTC; CDR3aa: CASSLQGFDYGYTF
j_gene: TRBJ2-7; v_gene: TRBV5-4; d_gene: .; CDR3nt: TGTGCCAGCAGCTTGGGGTCTGTAGCCGCCTACGAGCAGTACTTC; CDR3aa: CASSLGSVAAYEQYF
j_gene: TRBJ1-2; v_gene: TRBV29-1; d_gene: .; CDR3nt: TGCAGCGCCCTGGGCACGCAACCGGACTATGGCTACACCTTC; CDR3aa: CSALGTQPDYGYTF
j_gene: TRBJ2-1; v_gene: TRBV11-3; d_gene: .; CDR3nt: TGTGCCAGCAGCTTAGGTCCAGGGGGGAATGAGCAGTTCTTC; CDR3aa: CASSLGPGGNEQFF
j_gene: TRBJ2-3; v_gene: TRBV19; d_gene: .; CDR3nt: TGTGCCAGTAGTATTTGGGGGCCTATGGGGGATACGCAGTATTTT; CDR3aa: CASSIWGPMGDTQYF
j_gene: TRBJ2-7; v_gene: TRBV5-1; d_gene: TRBD1; CDR3nt: TGCGCCAGCAGCACTCTCCCTGGACAGGGGGATTACGAGCAGTACTTC; CDR3aa: CASSTLPGQGDYEQYF
j_gene: TRBJ1-2; v_gene: TRBV5-6; d_gene: TRBD1; CDR3nt: TGTGCCAGCAGCTTCCCAACCCGCGACAGGGGGAGGGATGGCTACACCTTC; CDR3aa: CASSFPTRDRGRDGYTF
j_gene: TRBJ2-7; v_gene: TRBV5-6; d_gene: .; CDR3nt: TGTGCCAGCAGCTTCACTGGTTGGGCCCGGTCCTACGAGCAGTACTTC; CDR3aa: CASSFTGWARSYEQYF
j_gene: TRBJ2-1; v_gene: TRBV5-1; d_gene: .; CDR3nt: TGCGCCAGCAGCAATCTAGGGTGGCCCGACTACGAGCAGTTCTTC; CDR3aa: CASSNLGWPDYEQFF
j_gene: TRBJ1-5; v_gene: TRBV30; d_gene: .; CDR3nt: TGTGCCTGGAGTGGGGCCACGGTCTATCAGCCCCAGCATTTT; CDR3aa: CAWSGATVYQPQHF
j_gene: TRBJ2-2; v_gene: TRBV4-2; d_gene: .; CDR3nt: TGTGCCAGCAGCCGCGGGCCTCGCGACACCGGGGAGCTGTTTTTT; CDR3aa: CASSRGPRDTGELFF
j_gene: TRBJ1-5; v_gene: TRBV29-1; d_gene: TRBD1; CDR3nt: TGCAGCGCACGGACAGGGGATAGCAATCAGCCCCAGCATTTT; CDR3aa: CSARTGDSNQPQHF
j_gene: TRBJ2-7; v_gene: TRBV6-1; d_gene: TRBD1; CDR3nt: TGTGCCAGCAGTGCTAGTCGGACAGGGTTTTACGAGCAGTACTTC; CDR3aa: CASSASRTGFYEQYF
j_gene: TRBJ2-7; v_gene: TRBV5-1; d_gene: .; CDR3nt: TGCGCCAGCAGTCGAGGGGGCAGAGCGGGCGAGCAGTACTTC; CDR3aa: CASSRGGRAGEQYF
j_gene: TRBJ2-2; v_gene: TRBV7-2; d_gene: TRBD2; CDR3nt: TGTGCCAGCAGCCTCCTCGCGGGAGCGCTCACCGGGGAGCTGTTTTTT; CDR3aa: CASSLLAGALTGELFF
j_gene: TRBJ1-3; v_gene: TRBV11-2; d_gene: .; CDR3nt: TGTGCCAGCAGCTTTTATAGAGGAAACACCATATATTTT; CDR3aa: CASSFYRGNTIYF
j_gene: TRBJ2-7; v_gene: TRBV9; d_gene: .; CDR3nt: TGTGCCAGCAGCGTAGATCCCAGAAGCGACGAGCAGTACTTC; CDR3aa: CASSVDPRSDEQYF
j_gene: TRBJ2-1; v_gene: TRBV6-1; d_gene: .; CDR3nt: TGTGCCAGCAGTGAGTGGAGGGAGCAGTTCTTC; CDR3aa: CASSEWREQFF
j_gene: TRBJ2-5; v_gene: TRBV5-1; d_gene: .; CDR3nt: TGCGCCAGCAGCTTGGGGTCTAGCGCGTACCAAGAGACCCAGTACTTC; CDR3aa: CASSLGSSAYQETQYF